The rows below give T cell receptor beta chains drawn from one sample of a study of CD8+CD57+ T cells in acquired aplastic anemia. A single record per CDR3 protein comes from TCRdb applying MiXCR to the reads. The sample lists approximately 170,000 distinct CDR3 sequences; 55% to 80% were seen once. Sequenced sample: sorted CD4+, CD8+, or CD8+CD57+ T cells (not recorded which) from PBMCs. These receptors all come from a human donor in good health. Both conserved end residues are part of each CDR3. The D gene is left open where the match is weak. The listing skips clone size in some rows; elsewhere it reads once, few, many or a size class.

size: -
V: TRBV24-1
D: -
J: TRBJ1-6
DNA: TGTGCCACCAGTGATTTGCGGGGACCCCTCCACTTT
CDR3: CATSDLRGPLHF

size: -
V: TRBV2
D: -
J: TRBJ1-1
DNA: TGTGCCACCAGGCCGGGGGGGAGGAACACTGAAGCTTTCTTT
CDR3: CATRPGGRNTEAFF

size: -
V: TRBV5-8
D: -
J: TRBJ1-1
DNA: TGTGCCAGCAGCTTAGGGGTCACACTCTCTGAAGCTTTCTTT
CDR3: CASSLGVTLSEAFF

size: -
V: TRBV6-4
D: -
J: TRBJ2-2
DNA: TGTGCCAGCAGTGATGGGGTAACCGGGGAGCTGTTTTTT
CDR3: CASSDGVTGELFF

size: -
V: TRBV6-1
D: -
J: TRBJ1-6
DNA: TGTGCCAGCAATTCGGCAGTACCGAATTCACCCCTCCACTTT
CDR3: CASNSAVPNSPLHF

size: -
V: TRBV12-3/TRBV12-4
D: TRBD1
J: TRBJ2-5
DNA: TGTGCCAGCAGTGCACCCGGACAGGGCCAAGAGACCCAGTACTTC
CDR3: CASSAPGQGQETQYF

size: once
V: TRBV7-3
D: TRBD1
J: TRBJ2-2
DNA: TGTGCCAGCAGCGGCGGGACAGGGGGCAGGGGGGAGCTGTTTTTT
CDR3: CASSGGTGGRGELFF

size: few
V: TRBV2
D: -
J: TRBJ1-1
DNA: TGTGCCAGCAGTAGAGGTCCTGGTGTGAACACTGAAGCTTTCTTT
CDR3: CASSRGPGVNTEAFF

size: -
V: TRBV25-1
D: -
J: TRBJ2-7
DNA: TGTGCCAGCAGTGAATCACCAGGGTCCCACGAGCAGTACTTC
CDR3: CASSESPGSHEQYF

size: -
V: TRBV6-5
D: TRBD1
J: TRBJ1-2
DNA: TGTGCCAGCAGACACGCCAGGGGGAATGGCTACACCTTC
CDR3: CASRHARGNGYTF

size: -
V: TRBV2
D: -
J: TRBJ1-6
DNA: TGTGCCAGCCGCCCGGGGAGTTCTAATTCACCCCTCCACTTT
CDR3: CASRPGSSNSPLHF

size: -
V: TRBV19
D: -
J: TRBJ2-5
DNA: TGTGCCAGTAGTGCACAGAGCCACGAGACCCAGTACTTC
CDR3: CASSAQSHETQYF

size: -
V: TRBV2
D: -
J: TRBJ2-6
DNA: TGTGCCAGCAGTGAGGAAGGGAACGGGTCTGGGGCCAACGTCCTGACTTTC
CDR3: CASSEEGNGSGANVLTF

size: -
V: TRBV7-9
D: -
J: TRBJ1-1
DNA: TGTGCCAGCAGCTTGGGGGCGCGGAACACTGAAGCTTTCTTT
CDR3: CASSLGARNTEAFF

size: many
V: TRBV18
D: TRBD1
J: TRBJ2-7
DNA: TGTGCCAGCTCCTCCGGGACAGGGGCATACGAGCAGTACTTC
CDR3: CASSSGTGAYEQYF

size: -
V: TRBV10-1
D: -
J: TRBJ1-1
DNA: TGCGCCAGCAGCCTCAGGAGAGGTCGAGACACTGAAGCTTTCTTT
CDR3: CASSLRRGRDTEAFF

size: few
V: TRBV7-9
D: TRBD1
J: TRBJ2-7
DNA: TGTGCCAGCAGCCAAGAACCCGGGACAGGGAGCTACGAGCAGTACTTC
CDR3: CASSQEPGTGSYEQYF

size: -
V: TRBV7-6
D: TRBD2
J: TRBJ2-5
DNA: TGTGCCAGCAGCTTCGGGTTAGCGGGAGAGAAGGAGACCCAGTACTTC
CDR3: CASSFGLAGEKETQYF

size: -
V: TRBV20-1
D: TRBD2
J: TRBJ2-3
DNA: TGCAGTGCTAGACTTAGCGGGAACACAGATACGCAGTATTTT
CDR3: CSARLSGNTDTQYF

size: -
V: TRBV7-2
D: -
J: TRBJ1-5
DNA: TGTGCCAGCAGCGCTAGTCTGGACAATCAGCCCCAGCATTTT
CDR3: CASSASLDNQPQHF

size: once
V: TRBV7-9
D: -
J: TRBJ2-2
DNA: TGTGCCAGCAGCGTTACCCGGACGGATTACTCTGGGGAGCTGTTTTTT
CDR3: CASSVTRTDYSGELFF

size: many
V: TRBV20-1
D: TRBD1
J: TRBJ2-7
DNA: TGCAGTGCCAGACCCGACAGGGACCCCTACGAGCAGTACTTC
CDR3: CSARPDRDPYEQYF

size: few
V: TRBV6-5
D: -
J: TRBJ1-4
DNA: TGTGCCAGCAGTTACTTGAGAGGACAGTCCGTACCTGGATATGAAAAACTGTTTTTT
CDR3: CASSYLRGQSVPGYEKLFF

size: -
V: TRBV6-4
D: -
J: TRBJ2-6
DNA: TGTGCCAGCAGTGACGTTACCTCTGGGGCCAACGTCCTGACTTTC
CDR3: CASSDVTSGANVLTF

size: -
V: TRBV19
D: -
J: TRBJ1-2
DNA: TGTGCCAGTAGACAGGGCGGGAACTATGGCTACACCTTC
CDR3: CASRQGGNYGYTF

size: few
V: TRBV9
D: -
J: TRBJ1-5
DNA: TGTGCCAGCAGCCAGGGAGATAGCAATCAGCCCCAGCATTTT
CDR3: CASSQGDSNQPQHF

size: -
V: TRBV20-1
D: -
J: TRBJ1-6
DNA: TGCAGTGCTAGCCAGGATTCCTATAATTCACCCCTCCACTTT
CDR3: CSASQDSYNSPLHF

size: many
V: TRBV5-1
D: TRBD1
J: TRBJ1-1
DNA: TGCGCCAGCAGCTTGGCGGGACAGGAGCCTTTCTTT
CDR3: CASSLAGQEPFF

size: -
V: TRBV5-1
D: TRBD2
J: TRBJ2-2
DNA: TGCGCCAGCAGCTTTGTATCTAGCGGGAGTTCCTCCGGGGAGCTGTTTTTT
CDR3: CASSFVSSGSSSGELFF

size: -
V: TRBV7-9
D: -
J: TRBJ2-5
DNA: TGTGCCAGCAGCTTGGGTGACCAAGAGACCCAGTACTTC
CDR3: CASSLGDQETQYF

size: -
V: TRBV29-1
D: -
J: TRBJ2-2
DNA: TGCAGCCCCGATGAGCAGTTGGTCGGGGAGCTGTTTTTT
CDR3: CSPDEQLVGELFF

size: -
V: TRBV7-3
D: -
J: TRBJ2-3
DNA: TGTGCCAGCAGCCCCTCCAGATCAGCCCCAGATACGCAGTATTTT
CDR3: CASSPSRSAPDTQYF

size: -
V: TRBV7-4
D: TRBD1
J: TRBJ2-5
DNA: TGTGCCAGCAGCGCCCGGGACAGGGTGAAAGAGACCCAGTACTTC
CDR3: CASSARDRVKETQYF

size: -
V: TRBV19
D: TRBD1
J: TRBJ1-2
DNA: TGTGCCAGTAGTCCTGTTCCGGGACAGGGTAGAAATGGCTACACCTTC
CDR3: CASSPVPGQGRNGYTF